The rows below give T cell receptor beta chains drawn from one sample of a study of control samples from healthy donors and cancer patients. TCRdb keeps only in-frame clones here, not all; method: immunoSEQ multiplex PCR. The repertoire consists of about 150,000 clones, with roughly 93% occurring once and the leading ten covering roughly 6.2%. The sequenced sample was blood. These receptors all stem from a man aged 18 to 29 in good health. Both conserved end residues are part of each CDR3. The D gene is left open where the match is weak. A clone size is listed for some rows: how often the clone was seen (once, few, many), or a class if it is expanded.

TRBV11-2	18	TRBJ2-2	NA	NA	TGTGCCAGCAGCTCCACCACTCGACTGGCTTCGAACACCGGGGAGCTGTTTTTT	CASSSTTRLASNTGELFF
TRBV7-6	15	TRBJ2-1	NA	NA	TGTGCCAGCAGCTTAGTGACGGATACCTACAATGAGCAGTTCTTC	CASSLVTDTYNEQFF
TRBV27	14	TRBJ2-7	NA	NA	TGTGCCAGCAGTCCTCGTGTGAGAATCTACGAGCAGTACTTC	CASSPRVRIYEQYF
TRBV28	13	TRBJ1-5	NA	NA	TGTGCCAGCAGGGGAACAAACAATCAGCCCCAGCATTTT	CASRGTNNQPQHF
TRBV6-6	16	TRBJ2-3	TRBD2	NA	TGTGCCAGCAGTTACTCCTTAGCGGGAGGCACAGATACGCAGTATTTT	CASSYSLAGGTDTQYF
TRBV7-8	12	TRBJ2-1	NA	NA	TGTGCCAGCAGCCCGGGGAGAAATGAGCAGTTCTTC	CASSPGRNEQFF
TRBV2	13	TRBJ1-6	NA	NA	TGTGCCAGCAGTGAACGAGCAGGCTCAGCGCTCCACTTT	CASSERAGSALHF
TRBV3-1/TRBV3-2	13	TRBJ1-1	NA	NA	TGTGCCAGCAGCAAACAGGTTTACACTGAAGCTTTCTTT	CASSKQVYTEAFF
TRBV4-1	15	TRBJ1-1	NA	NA	TGCGCCAGCAGCCGTCCAGGGACGGAGAACACTGAAGCTTTCTTT	CASSRPGTENTEAFF
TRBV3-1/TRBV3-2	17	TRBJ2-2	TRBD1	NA	TGTGCCAGCAGCCAAGAATGGGACAGGGGGAACACCGGGGAGCTGTTTTTT	CASSQEWDRGNTGELFF
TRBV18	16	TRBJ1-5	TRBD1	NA	TGTGCCAGCTCATACGACAGGGTGCAGGGAAATCAGCCCCAGCATTTT	CASSYDRVQGNQPQHF
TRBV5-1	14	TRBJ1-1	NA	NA	TGCGCCAGCAGCTTGACCGGAGAGGACACTGAAGCTTTCTTT	CASSLTGEDTEAFF
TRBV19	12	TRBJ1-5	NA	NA	TGTGCCAGTAGTAGTCGCAATCAGCCCCAGCATTTT	CASSSRNQPQHF
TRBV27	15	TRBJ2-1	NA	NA	TGTGCCAGCAATATTCTAGGAGGGCGGAACAATGAGCAGTTCTTC	CASNILGGRNNEQFF
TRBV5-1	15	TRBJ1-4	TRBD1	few	TGCGCCAGCAGTCCCCTCCCTACAGGGGGAGAAAAACTGTTTTTT	CASSPLPTGGEKLFF
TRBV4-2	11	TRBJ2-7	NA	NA	TGTGCCAGCAGCCAGGATAACGAGCAGTACTTC	CASSQDNEQYF
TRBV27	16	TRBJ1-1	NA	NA	TGTGCCAGCAGCAAGGGCTCCGACAGAGCGAACACTGAAGCTTTCTTT	CASSKGSDRANTEAFF